Shown below are 28 T cell receptor beta chains from a single sample sequenced in a study of T cell changes during pregnancy in multiple sclerosis. TCRdb's copy holds only in-frame clones and misses some; the assay was immunoSEQ multiplex PCR. The sample records about 40,000 clones, more than 75% being singletons. The source material was PBMCs (not recorded whether the cells were cultured). The origin of the receptors is a female donor with multiple sclerosis, enrolled in a pregnancy study.

This chain connects TRBV5-5 to TRBJ2-7; D gene ambiguous. The CDR3 extends over 14 amino acids. V was trimmed by 2 bases and J by 0 bases, leaving 9 bases between them. Germline V gene data show CDR1 as SGHKS and CDR2 as YYEKEE (reference sequence). The CDR3 loop is CASSLGWDSYEQYF. Written as DNA, the CDR3 is TGTGCCAGCAGCTTAGGCTGGGACTCCTACGAGCAGTACTTC.

The gene calls are TRBV5-4 and TRBJ1-2; no firm D call. The CDR3 is made up of 15 amino acids. With 1 base removed from V and 4 bases from J, the gap between germline ends came to 14 bases. Germline V gives CDR1 SGHNT, CDR2 YYREEE (reference sequence). CDR3: CASSLYRLAFYGYTF. The CDR3 DNA follows: TGTGCCAGCAGCTTGTATCGCTTGGCTTTCTATGGCTACACCTTC.

This rearrangement joins TRBV7-6 to TRBJ2-3; TRBD2 might be the D (5 bases). The CDR3 spans 15 residues. Germline V gene lookup returns CDR1 SGHVS and CDR2 FNYEAQ. With 1 base removed from V and 2 bases from J, the gap between germline ends came to 10 bases. The CDR3 here is CASSLGGAFTDTQYF. As DNA, the CDR3 is TGTGCCAGCAGCTTAGGGGGAGCCTTCACAGATACGCAGTATTTT. The full variable domain, completed using reference TRBV7-6 and TRBJ2-3, is GAGVSQSPRYKVTKRGQDVALRCDPISGHVSLYWYRQALGQGPEFLTYFNYEAQQDKSGLPNDRFSAERPEGSISTLTIQRTEQRDSAMYRCASSLGGAFTDTQYFGPGTRLTVL.

The V gene is TRBV4-2, the J gene TRBJ2-1; 10 bases match TRBD2. The germline V gene encodes CDR1 LGHNA and CDR2 YNFKEQ. CDR3 size: 15 residues. The V gene end was trimmed by 5 bases and the J gene end by 9 bases; junction bases not matched to a gene: 10. CDR3 amino acids: CASSRETSGPSEQFF. Here the CDR3 DNA reads TGTGCCAGCAGCAGGGAGACTAGCGGGCCTTCTGAGCAGTTCTTC.

The chain recombines TRBV7-9 with TRBJ2-1; D may be TRBD1 (6 bases). V was clipped by 0 bases and J by 8 bases, with 11 bases between them. This CDR3 comprises 14 residues. CDR1 is SEHNR and CDR2 is FQNEAQ in the germline V gene (reference sequence). The CDR3 sequence: CASSLADRQDEQFF. The CDR3 DNA is TGTGCCAGCAGCTTAGCAGACCGACAGGATGAGCAGTTCTTC. The full variable domain, rest sourced from reference TRBV7-9 and TRBJ2-1, is DTGVSQNPRHKITKRGQNVTFRCDPISEHNRLYWYRQTLGQGPEFLTYFQNEAQLEKSRLLSDRFSAERPKGSFSTLEIQRTEQGDSAMYLCASSLADRQDEQFFGPGTRLTVL.

The chain recombines TRBV6-1 with TRBJ1-1, with D maybe TRBD1 (5 bases). The V gene's germline CDR1 is MNHNS and CDR2 SASEGT. The V end was cut by 4 bases, the J end by 2 bases, with 17 bases between. The CDR3 runs 16 residues. The CDR3 here is CASSADTSTLNTEAFF. DNA for the CDR3: TGTGCCAGCAGTGCGGACACCTCAACTCTCAACACTGAAGCTTTCTTT.

The V call is TRBV9, the J call TRBJ1-1, with TRBD1 as a possible D gene (5 bases). The CDR3 extends over 15 amino acids. The germline V gene encodes CDR1 SGDLS and CDR2 YYNGEE. V gave up 3 bases and J gave up 5 bases, with 17 bases separating them. CDR3 in DNA: TGTGCCAGCAGCGAGTTGGGGGTGAGTAATACTGAAGCTTTCTTT. Translated, it gives CASSELGVSNTEAFF.

V and J are TRBV7-6 and TRBJ2-3, with 10 bases aligning to TRBD2. This CDR3 spans 14 amino acids. Losses at the gene ends were 4 bases for V and 8 bases for J; bases not matched to a gene: 6. CDR1 and CDR2 (germline): SGHVS, FNYEAQ. The CDR3 region has the DNA TGTGCCAGCAGCTCCAGCGGGAGGGCCGGTACGCAGTATTTT. Its protein product is CASSSSGRAGTQYF.

The gene calls are TRBV19 and TRBJ2-7; D is uncertain. Per germline, CDR1 LNHDA and CDR2 SQIVND (reference sequence). V lost 6 bases and J lost 0, with 6 bases in between. This CDR3 has 12 residues. Written as DNA, the CDR3 is TGTGCCAGTAGCGCTAGCTCCTACGAGCAGTACTTC. Translation: CASSASSYEQYF.

J is TRBJ1-3 and V is TRBV2; tentatively, D is TRBD1 (6 bases). The germline gives CDR1 SNHLY, CDR2 FYNNEI. V shed 5 bases and J shed 2 bases, with 13 bases lying between them. The CDR3 consists of 15 residues. The CDR3 protein is CASSLTGYPGNTIYF. The CDR3 nucleotides read TGTGCCAGCAGTCTGACAGGCTACCCTGGAAACACCATATATTTT.

The chain combines TRBV4-2 with TRBJ1-1, with 7 positions matching TRBD1. Germline loops: CDR1 LGHNA, CDR2 YNFKEQ. The CDR3 loop spans 15 amino acids. Unmatched junction bases numbered 7, after V lost 3 bases and J lost 3 bases. DNA for the CDR3: TGTGCCAGCAGCCACATCGACAGGGAGGACACTGAAGCTTTCTTT. This codes for CASSHIDREDTEAFF.

The rearrangement links TRBV27 to TRBJ2-6; the match to TRBD2 covers 11 bases. Looked up from germline, CDR1 is MNHEY and CDR2 is SMNVEV (reference sequence). The J segment lost 0 bases and the V segment lost 6 bases, leaving 10 bases of the junction unmatched. CDR3 length equals 19 residues. The CDR3 is CASSPKLAGAFSGANVLTF. As DNA, the CDR3 is TGTGCCAGCAGCCCTAAACTAGCGGGAGCCTTCTCTGGGGCCAACGTCCTGACTTTC.

The chain couples TRBV27 to TRBJ2-1; 9 nucleotides line up with TRBD1. With V trimmed by 2 bases and J by 6 bases, 5 bases remained unmatched. In germline, CDR1 is MNHEY, CDR2 SMNVEV (reference sequence). The CDR3 runs to 15 residues. The CDR3 DNA reads as TGTGCCAGCAGTTTAAACAGGGGGCCCTTCAATGAGCAGTTCTTC. This translates into CASSLNRGPFNEQFF.

The chain is built from TRBV5-1 and TRBJ2-7, with 10 positions matching TRBD2. The CDR3 totals 15 residues. The germline V gene encodes CDR1 SGHRS and CDR2 YFSETQ. V gave up 4 bases and J gave up 3 bases; unmatched junction bases: 7. CDR3 nucleotides: TGCGCCAGCAGCGTCGAAGCGGGAGGGATCTACGAGCAGTACTTC. This encodes CASSVEAGGIYEQYF.

The chain carries TRBV25-1 and TRBJ1-2; the match to TRBD1 covers 11 bases. The germline V gene encodes CDR1 MGHDK and CDR2 SYGVNS. V gave up 6 bases and J gave up 11 bases; unmatched junction bases: 5. This CDR3 has 12 residues. Here the CDR3 DNA reads TGTGCCAGCAGCGGAGGGACAGGGGGATACACCTTC. It encodes CASSGGTGGYTF.

V is TRBV6-4 and J is TRBJ2-1; 7 bases fit TRBD2. The germline CDR1 and CDR2 sequences are MRHNA and SNTAGT. The CDR3 is 13 residues long. V lost 3 bases and J lost 9; bases outside the gene matches: 5. The CDR3 DNA follows: TGTGCCAGCAGTGAGGGCGGGAGAACTGAGCAGTTCTTC. This codes for CASSEGGRTEQFF.

V gene TRBV6-6 combines with J gene TRBJ2-7, with D perhaps matching TRBD2 (5 bases). Trimming shortened V by 6 bases and J by 6 bases, and 15 bases separated the two germline ends. This CDR3 region has 13 residues. CDR1 and CDR2 from the germline V gene are MNHNY and SVGAGI (reference sequence). CDR3 DNA sequence: TGTGCCAGCAGCCCCTCGCGGGTAGGCGAGCAGTACTTC. Its protein is CASSPSRVGEQYF.

V and J are TRBV6-5 and TRBJ1-1; 7 nucleotides align to TRBD1. Germline V CDR1 and CDR2: MNHEY, SVGAGI. With V trimmed by 6 bases and J by 9 bases, 4 bases remained unmatched. This CDR3 contains 11 residues. CDR3 in DNA: TGTGCCAGCAGCAGACAGGGCCAAGCTTTCTTT. Translation gives CASSRQGQAFF.

The rearrangement uses TRBV7-9 and TRBJ1-1; tentatively, D is TRBD1 (6 bases). The CDR3 length is 13 residues. Germline CDR1 and CDR2: SEHNR and FQNEAQ (reference sequence). The V gene lost 4 bases and the J gene lost 6 bases, with 12 bases spanning the gap. The CDR3 is CASSSHRAAEAFF. The CDR3 coding sequence is TGTGCCAGCAGCTCACACAGGGCTGCTGAAGCTTTCTTT.

As DNA, the CDR3 is TGTGCCAGCAGTCAGACTGGCTCCTACAATGAGCAGTTCTTC. Amino acids: CASSQTGSYNEQFF. The chain joins TRBV5-6 to TRBJ2-1; D remains ambiguous. Germline V lookup: CDR1 SGHDT, CDR2 YYEEEE. Deletions cut 5 bases from V and 0 bases from J, with 9 bases between. This CDR3 is 14 amino acids long.

This chain connects TRBV29-1 to TRBJ1-5, with 7 bases fitting TRBD1. Trimming took 5 bases from V and 4 from J; bases not matched to a gene: 14. Germline V gene data show CDR1 as SQVTM and CDR2 as ANQGSEA. CDR3 length equals 16 residues. CDR3 in amino acids: CSVRDSIAQANQPQHF. The CDR3 DNA sequence: TGCAGCGTTCGGGACAGCATCGCCCAAGCTAATCAGCCCCAGCATTTT.

The V and J genes are TRBV10-2 and TRBJ2-1; 10 nucleotides match TRBD2. Trimming removed 2 bases from V and 9 bases from J; junction bases left unmatched: 4. This CDR3 is built from 14 residues. The germline V gene has CDR1 WSHSY and CDR2 SAAADI. This CDR3 is CASSELAGVSEQFF. The CDR3 coding sequence is TGCGCCAGCAGTGAGCTAGCGGGAGTATCTGAGCAGTTCTTC.

The chain uses TRBV28 and TRBJ1-3, with a possible D match to TRBD1 (6 bases). The CDR3 is 15 residues long. V was clipped by 3 bases and J by 0 bases, with 9 bases between them. Germline values: CDR1 MDHEN, CDR2 SYDVKM. The CDR3 region is CASSLGRGSGNTIYF. DNA for the CDR3: TGTGCCAGCAGTTTGGGCAGGGGCTCTGGAAACACCATATATTTT. Full variable domain (rest looked up from reference TRBV28 and TRBJ1-3): DVKVTQSSRYLVKRTGEKVFLECVQDMDHENMFWYRQDPGLGLRLIYFSYDVKMKEKGDIPEGYSVSREKKERFSLILESASTNQTSMYLCASSLGRGSGNTIYFGEGSWLTVV.

In this sample, this clone turned up once. The chain combines TRBV30 with TRBJ1-4, with TRBD1 matching over 7 bases. The ends lost 3 bases at V and 7 bases at J; junction bases unmatched: 11. The CDR3 length is 15 residues. CDR1 and CDR2 from the germline V gene are GTSNPN and SVGIG (reference sequence). CDR3 region: CAWRTNRGLGEKLFF. The DNA of the CDR3 is TGTGCCTGGAGAACAAACAGGGGACTCGGTGAAAAACTGTTTTTT.

The chain uses TRBV29-1 and TRBJ2-1, with 8 nucleotides matching TRBD2. Losses at the gene ends were 6 bases for V and 0 bases for J; bases not matched to a gene: 7. CDR1 and CDR2 from the germline V gene are SQVTM and ANQGSEA. CDR3 length equals 15 residues. The CDR3 DNA reads TGCAGCGTATTATTGAGCGGGAGCTCCTACAATGAGCAGTTCTTC. As protein: CSVLLSGSSYNEQFF.

The CDR3 region has the DNA TGCGCCAGCAGCGGAGGACAGGGGGCCACCGGGGAGCTGTTTTTT. This gives the protein CASSGGQGATGELFF. The rearrangement links TRBV5-1 to TRBJ2-2; TRBD1 aligns across 11 bases. Trimming cost V 4 bases and J 4 bases; bases outside gene matches: 3. Per germline, CDR1 SGHRS and CDR2 YFSETQ. The length of the CDR3 is 15 residues.

The rearrangement uses TRBV4-1 and TRBJ2-2; 9 bases agree with TRBD2. The V segment lost 3 bases and the J segment 5 bases; nucleotides outside the gene matches: 10. The CDR3 is 17 amino acids. Germline CDR1 is MGHRA and CDR2 is YSYEKL. The DNA of the CDR3 is TGCGCCAGCAGCCATAGGCTAGCGGGACCGGGTACCGGGGAGCTGTTTTTT. It codes for CASSHRLAGPGTGELFF.

The V gene is TRBV19, the J gene TRBJ2-2, with TRBD2 as a possible D gene (6 bases). The CDR3 extends over 14 amino acids. Germline-derived CDR1 and CDR2 are LNHDA and SQIVND (reference sequence). V lost 7 bases to trimming and J lost 3 bases, with 12 bases between them. The CDR3: CASKRGLDTGELFF. The CDR3 DNA follows: TGTGCCAGTAAGAGGGGACTGGACACCGGGGAGCTGTTTTTT.